This entry concerns a single TCR beta chain. Its antigen is unknown. The sample is drawn from a study of Graves' ophthalmopathy and Graves' hyperthyroidism. Study at large: Absence of ophthalmopathy within 18 months of follow-up defined stable hyperthyroidism.

RNA transcripts provided the template for amplifying TCR beta CDR3 regions. After a first-round RT-PCR with HTBI primers, a second-round multiplex PCR was run. TCRdb redid the calling of the multiplex PCR reads with MiXCR, one entry per CDR3 protein. The sample holds around 1,000,000 distinct CDR3 sequences, roughly 35% seen once. This CDR3 region has 16 residues. Per germline, CDR1 SGHAT and CDR2 FQNNGV. The V segment lost 5 bases and the J segment 12 bases; nucleotides outside the gene matches: 15. General study results and limits: A model of 13 signatures distinguished ophthalmopathy from stable hyperthyroidism at 85% to 90% sensitivity and about 80% specificity.

V and J are TRBV11-2 and TRBJ1-6; 8 bases align to TRBD1. This clonotype originated in an adult man with Graves' hyperthyroidism. The sequenced sample was peripheral blood or thyroid tissue (not recorded which). CDR3 coding DNA: TGTGCCAGCAGCCCTTCGCCGGGACAGGTCTCTATACCCCTCCACTTT. This gives the protein CASSPSPGQVSIPLHF.